These T cell receptor beta chains were read from a single sample in a study of blood T cell repertoires in COVID-19. Clones were sequenced by immunoSEQ multiplex PCR, and TCRdb holds only the in-frame ones, with some missing. The sample records approximately 300,000 clones, around 90% being singletons. Sequenced input: PBMCs or T cells enriched from blood (not recorded which). These receptors all stem from a woman between 18 and 30 years old with acute COVID-19. Both conserved end residues are part of each CDR3. Each record gives: clone size, D gene, V gene, J gene, CDR3 protein, CDR3 DNA. The D gene is left open where the match is weak. The size field is filled for only some rows; it gives once, few, many or a size class.

clone_size: -; d_call: -; v_call: TRBV10-3; j_call: TRBJ1-2; cdr3_aa: CAMRAEDRNYGYTF; cdr3_nt: TGTGCCATGCGGGCGGAGGATCGAAACTATGGCTACACCTTC
clone_size: -; d_call: -; v_call: TRBV28; j_call: TRBJ1-2; cdr3_aa: CASTRWKGGYGYTF; cdr3_nt: TGTGCCAGCACCCGTTGGAAAGGGGGCTATGGCTACACCTTC
clone_size: -; d_call: -; v_call: TRBV9; j_call: TRBJ1-1; cdr3_aa: CASSAAGMNTEAFF; cdr3_nt: TGTGCCAGCAGCGCCGCAGGAATGAACACTGAAGCTTTCTTT
clone_size: -; d_call: -; v_call: TRBV30; j_call: TRBJ1-1; cdr3_aa: CAWSVLGGTEAFF; cdr3_nt: TGTGCCTGGAGTGTATTGGGGGGCACTGAAGCTTTCTTT
clone_size: few; d_call: TRBD2; v_call: TRBV5-1; j_call: TRBJ2-2; cdr3_aa: CASSFTSDSLTGELFF; cdr3_nt: TGCGCCAGCAGCTTTACTAGCGACTCTCTTACCGGGGAGCTGTTTTTT
clone_size: -; d_call: -; v_call: TRBV9; j_call: TRBJ2-3; cdr3_aa: CASSVGGGASLSTDTQYF; cdr3_nt: TGTGCCAGCAGCGTAGGGGGCGGGGCCTCACTTAGCACAGATACGCAGTATTTT
clone_size: -; d_call: -; v_call: TRBV6-5; j_call: TRBJ1-1; cdr3_aa: CASKSEVGSEAFF; cdr3_nt: TGTGCCAGCAAGTCGGAGGTGGGGAGTGAAGCTTTCTTT
clone_size: -; d_call: TRBD2; v_call: TRBV15; j_call: TRBJ2-1; cdr3_aa: CATSREGLAGANEQFF; cdr3_nt: TGTGCCACCAGCAGAGAAGGGCTAGCGGGTGCTAATGAGCAGTTCTTC
clone_size: -; d_call: TRBD2; v_call: TRBV29-1; j_call: TRBJ2-3; cdr3_aa: CSVEATSGRTDTQYF; cdr3_nt: TGCAGCGTTGAAGCGACTAGCGGGAGAACAGATACGCAGTATTTT
clone_size: -; d_call: TRBD2; v_call: TRBV7-3; j_call: TRBJ2-1; cdr3_aa: CASSSTSGTDNEQFF; cdr3_nt: TGTGCCAGCAGTTCGACTAGCGGGACTGATAATGAGCAGTTCTTC
clone_size: once; d_call: -; v_call: TRBV28; j_call: TRBJ1-2; cdr3_aa: CASLLGDYGYTF; cdr3_nt: TGTGCCAGCCTACTCGGGGACTATGGCTACACCTTC
clone_size: -; d_call: -; v_call: TRBV15; j_call: TRBJ1-2; cdr3_aa: CATSRLAGGTRDYGYTF; cdr3_nt: TGTGCCACCAGCAGACTCGCGGGGGGCACAAGGGACTATGGCTACACCTTC
clone_size: -; d_call: TRBD2; v_call: TRBV11-1; j_call: TRBJ2-5; cdr3_aa: CASSLEASGRQETQYF; cdr3_nt: TGTGCCAGCAGCTTAGAGGCTAGCGGGAGGCAAGAGACCCAGTACTTC
clone_size: -; d_call: TRBD2; v_call: TRBV24-1; j_call: TRBJ2-1; cdr3_aa: CATSDSGTSLYNEQFF; cdr3_nt: TGTGCCACCAGTGATTCCGGGACTAGCCTTTACAATGAGCAGTTCTTC
clone_size: -; d_call: TRBD2; v_call: TRBV9; j_call: TRBJ2-3; cdr3_aa: CASSVPLAGATDTQYF; cdr3_nt: TGTGCCAGCAGCGTCCCCCTAGCGGGGGCCACAGATACGCAGTATTTT
clone_size: -; d_call: -; v_call: TRBV7-9; j_call: TRBJ1-5; cdr3_aa: CASSLNGQQPQHF; cdr3_nt: TGTGCCAGCAGCTTAAATGGGCAGCAGCCCCAGCATTTT